This entry features one T cell receptor (beta chain) sequence. V lost 4 bases to trimming and J lost 0 bases, with 12 bases between them. CDR1 and CDR2 from the germline V gene are MNHEY and SVGAGI. CDR3 size: 15 residues. The data were obtained in a study of shared T cell receptors in the human thymus. The repertoire was sequenced with immunoSEQ multiplex PCR; TCRdb's copy has only in-frame clones and lacks some. The table lists 55,000 to 80,000 clones, 90% to 95% of them singletons, with about 0.033% in the top ten. The chain is built from TRBV6-5 and TRBJ1-2; D is unclear. The origin of this receptor is a human donor. Sequencing used thymocytes. CDR3 in DNA: TGTGCCAGCAGTTTTCTTTCGTTAGCTAACTATGGCTACACCTTC. Translated: CASSFLSLANYGYTF.